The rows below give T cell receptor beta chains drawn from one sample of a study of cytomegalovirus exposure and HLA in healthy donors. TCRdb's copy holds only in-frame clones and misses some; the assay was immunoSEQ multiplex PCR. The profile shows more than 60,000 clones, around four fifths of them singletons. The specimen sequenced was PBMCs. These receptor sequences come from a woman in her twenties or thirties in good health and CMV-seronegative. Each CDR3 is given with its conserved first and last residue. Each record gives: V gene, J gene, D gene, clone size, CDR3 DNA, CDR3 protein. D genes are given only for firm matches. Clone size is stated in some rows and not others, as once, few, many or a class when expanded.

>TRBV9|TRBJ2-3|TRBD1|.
TGTGCCAGCAGCAAAACCGGACAGGGGCTAACAGATACGCAGTATTTT
CASSKTGQGLTDTQYF
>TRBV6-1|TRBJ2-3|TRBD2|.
TGTGCCAGCAGTGAACTAGCGGGGAGCACAGATACGCAGTATTTT
CASSELAGSTDTQYF
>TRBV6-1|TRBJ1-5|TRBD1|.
TGTGCCAGCAGTGCAAAAGCAGGGGGCCTGGGCAATCAGCCCCAGCATTTT
CASSAKAGGLGNQPQHF
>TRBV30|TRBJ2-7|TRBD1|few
TGTGCCTGGAGTGTCGGGACAGGGGGCGACGAGCAGTACTTC
CAWSVGTGGDEQYF
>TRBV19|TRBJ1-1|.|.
TGTGCCAGTACCCTCGGGGGGGGTCGGGGTGCCGCTGACTTT
CASTLGGGRGAADF
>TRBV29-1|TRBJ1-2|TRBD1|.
TGCAGCGCCCTAGCGGGACAGGGGGCTGGCTACACCTTC
CSALAGQGAGYTF
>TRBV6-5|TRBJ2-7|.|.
TGTGCCAGCAGTTACTCATCCGGGACCTACGAGCAGTACTTC
CASSYSSGTYEQYF
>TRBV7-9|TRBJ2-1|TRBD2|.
TGTGCCAGCAGCCCCTCCCAGCGGGAATTCGATGAGCAGTTCTTC
CASSPSQREFDEQFF
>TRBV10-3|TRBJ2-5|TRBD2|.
TGTGCCATCAAGAATAGCGGGGGGCAAGAGACCCAGTACTTC
CAIKNSGGQETQYF
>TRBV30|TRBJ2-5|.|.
TGTGCCTGGGGTAAACAGGGACAAGAGACCCAGTACTTC
CAWGKQGQETQYF
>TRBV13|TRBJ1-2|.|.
TGTGCCAGCAGCATAGTTGGGCAAACCTCTAACTATGGCTACACCTTC
CASSIVGQTSNYGYTF
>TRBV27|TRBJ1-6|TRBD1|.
TGTGCCAGCAGTTCCACAGGGGGCCGTTCACCCCTCCACTTT
CASSSTGGRSPLHF
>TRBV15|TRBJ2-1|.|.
TGTGCCACCAGCAGAGGCCCCCCGACAGATTACAATGAGCAGTTCTTC
CATSRGPPTDYNEQFF
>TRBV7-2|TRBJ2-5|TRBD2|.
TGTGCCAGCAGCCGCCTCGGACTAGCGGGGGGGCTGGAGACCCAGTACTTC
CASSRLGLAGGLETQYF
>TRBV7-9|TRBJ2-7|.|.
TGTGCCAGCAGCTTAGGGGCGGGGCGAGAGCAGTACTTC
CASSLGAGREQYF
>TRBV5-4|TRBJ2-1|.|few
TGTGCCAGCAGCTTGCGGGGTTCCTACAATGAGCAGTTCTTC
CASSLRGSYNEQFF
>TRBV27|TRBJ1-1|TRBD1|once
TGTGCCAGCAGCCTGGGACAGCGAGGCACTGAAGCTTTCTTT
CASSLGQRGTEAFF
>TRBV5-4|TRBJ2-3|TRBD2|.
TGTGCCAGCAGCTTAGCGGGAGGGCCCCCAGATACGCAGTATTTT
CASSLAGGPPDTQYF
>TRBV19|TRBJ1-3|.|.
TGTGCCAGTAACGAGGGCTCCGGAAACACCATATATTTT
CASNEGSGNTIYF
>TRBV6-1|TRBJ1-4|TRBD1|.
TGTGCCAGCGGAAGGGGGACAGGCAACGAAAAACTGTTTTTT
CASGRGTGNEKLFF
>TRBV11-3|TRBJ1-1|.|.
TGTGCCAGCACCATATATGGAGAGACTGAAGCTTTCTTT
CASTIYGETEAFF
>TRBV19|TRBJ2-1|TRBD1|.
TGTGCCAGTAGTACCCTAACAGGGGGAAGAGGCGATGAGCAGTTCTTC
CASSTLTGGRGDEQFF
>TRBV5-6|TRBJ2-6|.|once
TGTGCCAGCAGCTTGGCCGGGGGATCGGGGGCCAACGTCCTGACTTTC
CASSLAGGSGANVLTF
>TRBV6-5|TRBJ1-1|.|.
TGTGCCAGCAGTTACTGGGGAGAAACTGAAGCTTTCTTT
CASSYWGETEAFF
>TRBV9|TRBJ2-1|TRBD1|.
TGTGCCAGCAGCCGGACAGGCCCCGGCAATGAGCAGTTCTTC
CASSRTGPGNEQFF
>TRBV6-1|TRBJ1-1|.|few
TGTGCCAGCAGACTCGAGAACACTGAAGCTTTCTTT
CASRLENTEAFF
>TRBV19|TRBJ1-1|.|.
TGTGCCAGTAAGAGGGAGATGAACACTGAAGCTTTCTTT
CASKREMNTEAFF
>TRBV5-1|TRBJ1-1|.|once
TGCGCCAGCAGCAGATTCCGCGGGGAGAGGTCTGAAGCTTTCTTT
CASSRFRGERSEAFF
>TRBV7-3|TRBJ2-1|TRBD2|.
TGTGCCAGCAGCTCCCTGGTAGCGGGCTACAATGAGCAGTTCTTC
CASSSLVAGYNEQFF
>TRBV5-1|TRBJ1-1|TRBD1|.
TGCGCCAGCAGCGGGGGACAGGGGATGAACACTGAAGCTTTCTTT
CASSGGQGMNTEAFF
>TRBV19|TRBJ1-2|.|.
TGTGCCAGTAGGTTGGACACCAGGGACTATGGCTACACCTTC
CASRLDTRDYGYTF
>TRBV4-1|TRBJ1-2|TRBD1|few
TGCGCCAGCAGCCTCAATTCGGGACAGGGGAACTATGGCTACACCTTC
CASSLNSGQGNYGYTF
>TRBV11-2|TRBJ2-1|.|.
TGTGCCAGCAGCCCCTTGGGGGGGCGCTTTCAAAATGAGCAGTTCTTC
CASSPLGGRFQNEQFF
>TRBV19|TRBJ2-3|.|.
TGTGCCAGTAGTATAGATAGCGGCAGCACAGATACGCAGTATTTT
CASSIDSGSTDTQYF
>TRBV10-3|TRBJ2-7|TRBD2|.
TGTGCCATCAGTGATAGCGGGGGGGCATACGAGCAGTACTTC
CAISDSGGAYEQYF
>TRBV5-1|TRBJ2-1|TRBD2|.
TGCGCCAGCAGCATAGCGGGAGGGCCGGTAGATGAGCAGTTCTTC
CASSIAGGPVDEQFF
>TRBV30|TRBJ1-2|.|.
TGTGCCTGGAGTGTGAACAGGGAACTTAACTATGGCTACACCTTC
CAWSVNRELNYGYTF